These T cell receptor beta chains were read from a single sample in a study of blood T cells in healthy people across ages. Each CDR3 protein gets one entry after TCRdb re-called the 5' RACE reads with MiXCR. The sample carries 1,800,000 or so distinct CDR3 sequences, 39% recorded once. Material: blood. Source of these receptors: a human donor in good health. The CDR3 runs from the conserved cysteine through the conserved F or W.

J gene: TRBJ1-3; V gene: TRBV7-2; CDR3 protein: CASSFGTAVDTIYF
J gene: TRBJ2-6; V gene: TRBV6-5; CDR3 protein: CASSYTGAGANVLTF
J gene: TRBJ2-1; V gene: TRBV9; CDR3 protein: CASSGFSGTAWDEQFF
J gene: TRBJ2-3; V gene: TRBV9; CDR3 protein: CASSVVDTTDTQYF
J gene: TRBJ2-7; V gene: TRBV5-1; CDR3 protein: CASSSTAGEDEQYF
J gene: TRBJ1-5; V gene: TRBV5-1; CDR3 protein: CASSLGQGDQPQHF
J gene: TRBJ2-1; V gene: TRBV13; CDR3 protein: CASSPGVAGGPRNEQFF
J gene: TRBJ2-3; V gene: TRBV4-3; CDR3 protein: CASSQDPDRTDTQYF
J gene: TRBJ2-7; V gene: TRBV5-5; CDR3 protein: CASSSRSGTGDIYEQYF
J gene: TRBJ2-1; V gene: TRBV13; CDR3 protein: CASSSLAAGEQFF
J gene: TRBJ2-3; V gene: TRBV7-2; CDR3 protein: CASSSEFRDTQYF
J gene: TRBJ1-4; V gene: TRBV5-6; CDR3 protein: CASSPSPGVQKLFF